This T cell receptor beta chain was sequenced during a study of T cell responses to AZD1222 COVID-19 vaccine. Profiling relied on immunoSEQ multiplex PCR, and the TCRdb table lists in-frame clones only, not all of them. This table holds under 110,000 clones, about 88% found once. The germline V and J ends were trimmed by 5 bases and 5 bases, with 7 bases remaining between them. Germline V CDR1 and CDR2: SGHTS, YDEGEE. The CDR3 is 11 amino acids. Sequences were derived from peripheral blood, sampled on day 0 of AZD1222 vaccination. This chain links TRBV5-8 with TRBJ1-1; possible D gene TRBD1, 5 bases. The receptor comes from an adult in good health. The CDR3 DNA reads as TGTGCCAGCAGGGACATGACTGAAGCTTTCTTT. Its protein is CASRDMTEAFF.